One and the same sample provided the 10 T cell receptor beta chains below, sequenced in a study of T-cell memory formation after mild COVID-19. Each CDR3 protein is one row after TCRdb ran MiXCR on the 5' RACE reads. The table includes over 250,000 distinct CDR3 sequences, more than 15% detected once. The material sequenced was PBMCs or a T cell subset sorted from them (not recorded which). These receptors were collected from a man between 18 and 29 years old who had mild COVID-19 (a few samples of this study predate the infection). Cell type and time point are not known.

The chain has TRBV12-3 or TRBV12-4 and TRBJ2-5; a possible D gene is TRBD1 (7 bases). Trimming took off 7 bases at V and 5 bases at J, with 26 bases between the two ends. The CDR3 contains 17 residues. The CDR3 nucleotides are TGTGCCAGCACCCCAGGGGGGTGGTCAGGGAGTATGGAGACCCAGTACTTC. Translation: CASTPGGWSGSMETQYF.

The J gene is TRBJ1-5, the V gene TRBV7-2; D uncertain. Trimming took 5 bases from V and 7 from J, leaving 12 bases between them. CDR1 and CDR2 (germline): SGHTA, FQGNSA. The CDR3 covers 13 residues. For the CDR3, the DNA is TGTGCCAGCAGCCCCCACGGACGCCAGCCCCAGCATTTT. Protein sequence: CASSPHGRQPQHF.

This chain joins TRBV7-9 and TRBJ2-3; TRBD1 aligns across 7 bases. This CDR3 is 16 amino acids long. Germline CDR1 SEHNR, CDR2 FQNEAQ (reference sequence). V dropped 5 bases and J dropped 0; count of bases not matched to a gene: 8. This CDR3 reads CASSPRGQTSTDTQYF. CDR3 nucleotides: TGTGCCAGCAGCCCACGGGGACAGACTAGCACAGATACGCAGTATTTT.

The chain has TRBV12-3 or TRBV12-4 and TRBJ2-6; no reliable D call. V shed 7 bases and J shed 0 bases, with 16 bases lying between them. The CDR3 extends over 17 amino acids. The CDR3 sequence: CASTPFRRISGANVLTF. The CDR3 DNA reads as TGTGCCAGCACCCCTTTTCGGCGGATCTCTGGGGCCAACGTCCTGACTTTC.

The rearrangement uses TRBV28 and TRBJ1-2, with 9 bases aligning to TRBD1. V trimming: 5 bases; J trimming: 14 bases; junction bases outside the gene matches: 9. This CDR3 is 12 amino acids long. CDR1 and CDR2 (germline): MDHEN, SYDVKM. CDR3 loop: CASSGQGLAPTF. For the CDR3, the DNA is TGTGCCAGCAGTGGACAGGGGCTAGCCCCAACCTTC.

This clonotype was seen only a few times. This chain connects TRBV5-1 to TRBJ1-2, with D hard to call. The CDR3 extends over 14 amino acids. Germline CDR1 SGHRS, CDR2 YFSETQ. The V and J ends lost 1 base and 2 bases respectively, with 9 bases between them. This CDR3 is CASSLFNNNYGYTF. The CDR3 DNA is TGCGCCAGCAGCTTGTTCAACAACAACTATGGCTACACCTTC.

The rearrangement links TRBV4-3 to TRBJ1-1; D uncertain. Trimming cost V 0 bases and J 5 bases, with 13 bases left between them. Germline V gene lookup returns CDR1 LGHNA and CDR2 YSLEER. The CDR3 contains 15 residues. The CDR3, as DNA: TGCGCCAGCAGCCAAGACGGAAAGGGCGGAACTGAAGCTTTCTTT. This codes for CASSQDGKGGTEAFF.

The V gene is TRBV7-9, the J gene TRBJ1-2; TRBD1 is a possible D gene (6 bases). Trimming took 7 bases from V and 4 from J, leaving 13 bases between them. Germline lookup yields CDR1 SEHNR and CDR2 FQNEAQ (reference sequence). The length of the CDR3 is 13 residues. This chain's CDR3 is CASIPTGSYGYTF. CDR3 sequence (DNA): TGTGCCAGCATCCCCACAGGGTCCTATGGCTACACCTTC. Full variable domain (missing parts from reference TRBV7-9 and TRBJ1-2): DTGVSQNPRHKITKRGQNVTFRCDPISEHNRLYWYRQTLGQGPEFLTYFQNEAQLEKSRLLSDRFSAERPKGSFSTLEIQRTEQGDSAMYLCASIPTGSYGYTFGSGTRLTVV.

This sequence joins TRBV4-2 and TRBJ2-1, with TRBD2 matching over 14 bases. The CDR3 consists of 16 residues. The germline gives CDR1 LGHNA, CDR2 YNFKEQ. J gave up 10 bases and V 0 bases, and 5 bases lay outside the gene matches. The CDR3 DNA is TGTGCCAGCAGCCAAGAGACTAGCGGGGGGGCATGGGAGCAGTTCTTC. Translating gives CASSQETSGGAWEQFF.

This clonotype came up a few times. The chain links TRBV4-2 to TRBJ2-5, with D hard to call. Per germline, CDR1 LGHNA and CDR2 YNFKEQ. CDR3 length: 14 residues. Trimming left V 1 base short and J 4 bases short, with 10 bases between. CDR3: CASSQGRAGETQYF. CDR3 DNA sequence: TGTGCCAGCAGCCAAGGCCGGGCAGGAGAGACCCAGTACTTC.